The 10 T cell receptor beta chains presented below share a single source sample, sequenced in a study of cytomegalovirus exposure and HLA in healthy donors. The primer mix had 60 Vbeta and 13 Jbeta primers. The repertoire was sequenced with immunoSEQ multiplex PCR; TCRdb's copy has only in-frame clones and lacks some. This sample has about 140,000 clones, with approximately 78% found just once. Specimen: PBMCs. These receptors originate from a woman aged 18-29 years in good health and CMV-seropositive.

The genes are TRBV13 and TRBJ1-2; 9 positions match TRBD1. From germline, CDR1 is PRHDT and CDR2 FYEKMQ (reference sequence). Trimming cost V 5 bases and J 0 bases; bases outside gene matches: 4. This CDR3 region has 15 residues. The DNA of the CDR3 is TGTGCCAGCAGCCCCCGGGACAGGGCTAACTATGGCTACACCTTC. This translates into CASSPRDRANYGYTF.

The rearrangement joins TRBV28 to TRBJ1-3; TRBD1 is a possible D gene (6 bases). CDR1 is MDHEN and CDR2 is SYDVKM in the germline V gene. V lost 0 bases and J lost 0, with 12 bases in between. The CDR3 is 17 amino acids. CDR3 coding DNA: TGTGCCAGCAGTTTATGGGGGGGGCAGGGCTCTGGAAACACCATATATTTT. It specifies CASSLWGGQGSGNTIYF.

J is TRBJ1-2 and V is TRBV15; the D gene is possibly TRBD1 (5 bases). The V gene's germline CDR1 is LNHNV and CDR2 YYDKDF (reference sequence). This CDR3 spans 13 amino acids. Trimming shortened V by 3 bases and J by 1 base, and 6 bases separated the two germline ends. DNA for the CDR3: TGTGCCACCAGCAGGGGGCATAACTATGGCTACACCTTC. Its translation is CATSRGHNYGYTF.

This clone was seen only a few times. The V call is TRBV5-6, the J call TRBJ1-2, with 7 bases aligning to TRBD1. V dropped 0 bases and J dropped 5; count of bases not matched to a gene: 4. This CDR3 contains 14 residues. The germline gives CDR1 SGHDT, CDR2 YYEEEE. In DNA, the CDR3 is TGTGCCAGCAGCTTGGGGCAGGGGGTATATGGCTACACCTTC. Its protein product is CASSLGQGVYGYTF. Full variable domain (outside the CDR3, taken from reference TRBV5-6 and TRBJ1-2): DAGVTQSPTHLIKTRGQQVTLRCSPKSGHDTVSWYQQALGQGPQFIFQYYEEEERQRGNFPDRFSGHQFPNYSSELNVNALLLGDSALYLCASSLGQGVYGYTFGSGTRLTVV.

In the case of this clone: A junction end diverges from the germline sequence, so it may reflect a read error. The chain uses TRBV7-9 and TRBJ1-6; no clear D gene. The length of the CDR3 is 12 residues. CDR1 and CDR2 from the germline V gene are SEHNR and FQNEAQ (reference sequence). The CDR3 is CSSSFPRAPLHF. As DNA, the CDR3 is TGTTCCAGCAGCTTTCCGAGGGCGCCCCTCCACTTT.

The J gene is TRBJ2-5, the V gene TRBV5-1, with 7 bases aligning to TRBD1. Germline values: CDR1 SGHRS, CDR2 YFSETQ. The CDR3 covers 15 residues. V gave up 3 bases and J gave up 4 bases; unmatched junction bases: 9. The CDR3 DNA sequence: TGCGCCAGCAGCTCGATGACAGGGAGCTCAGAGACCCAGTACTTC. This sequence encodes CASSSMTGSSETQYF.

The chain links TRBV7-9 to TRBJ1-1, with a weak D call TRBD1 (5 bases). Germline V gene lookup returns CDR1 SEHNR and CDR2 FQNEAQ (reference sequence). This CDR3 is 13 amino acids long. V lost 5 bases and J 7 bases, leaving 14 bases between the germline ends. In DNA, the CDR3 is TGTGCCAGCAGCCAAATGGGGACTCTTGAAGCTTTCTTT. Protein product: CASSQMGTLEAFF.

This sequence joins TRBV10-3 and TRBJ1-1; D ambiguous. The germline V and J ends were trimmed by 5 bases and 7 bases, with 32 bases remaining between them. Looked up from germline, CDR1 is ENHRY and CDR2 is SYGVKD. The CDR3 totals 19 residues. The CDR3 sequence is CAISSSESLFYAKTDEAFF. The DNA of the CDR3 is TGTGCCATCAGTTCGAGTGAATCGTTGTTCTATGCCAAAACCGATGAAGCTTTCTTT.

V usage is TRBV4-1 and J usage is TRBJ1-3; tentatively, D is TRBD1 (5 bases). Trimming cost V 2 bases and J 0 bases, with 23 bases left between them. In germline, CDR1 is MGHRA, CDR2 YSYEKL. This CDR3 contains 20 residues. The DNA for the CDR3 is TGCGCCAGCAGCCAACGTCGTTTATGGACACCCAAAAGCTCTGGAAACACCATATATTTT. This sequence encodes CASSQRRLWTPKSSGNTIYF.

The CDR3 here is CAISETGVNTEAFF. CDR3 coding DNA: TGTGCCATCAGTGAGACAGGGGTGAACACTGAAGCTTTCTTT. The chain has TRBV10-3 and TRBJ1-1; 7 bases align to TRBD1. The length of the CDR3 is 14 residues. Germline V lookup: CDR1 ENHRY, CDR2 SYGVKD. V shed 2 bases and J 0 bases; nucleotides not matched to a gene: 0.